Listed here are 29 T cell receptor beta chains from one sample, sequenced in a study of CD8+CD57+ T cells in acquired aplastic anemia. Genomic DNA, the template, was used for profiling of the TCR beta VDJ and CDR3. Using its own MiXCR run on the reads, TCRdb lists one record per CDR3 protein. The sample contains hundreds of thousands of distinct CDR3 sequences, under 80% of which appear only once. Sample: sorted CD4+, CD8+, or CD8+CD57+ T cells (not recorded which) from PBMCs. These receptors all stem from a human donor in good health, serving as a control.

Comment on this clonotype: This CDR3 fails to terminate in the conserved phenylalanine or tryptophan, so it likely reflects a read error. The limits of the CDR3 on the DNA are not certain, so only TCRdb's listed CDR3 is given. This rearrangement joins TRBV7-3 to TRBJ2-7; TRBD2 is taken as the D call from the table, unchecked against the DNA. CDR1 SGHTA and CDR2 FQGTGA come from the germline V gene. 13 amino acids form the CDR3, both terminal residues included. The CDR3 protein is CASSLSQRGGETQ.

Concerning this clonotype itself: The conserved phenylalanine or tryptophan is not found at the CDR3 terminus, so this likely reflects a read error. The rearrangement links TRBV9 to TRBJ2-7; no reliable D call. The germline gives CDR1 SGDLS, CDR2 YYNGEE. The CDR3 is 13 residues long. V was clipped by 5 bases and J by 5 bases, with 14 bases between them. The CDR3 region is CASSVTSYHEQYL. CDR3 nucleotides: TGTGCCAGCAGTGTGACAAGCTACCACGAGCAGTACCTC.

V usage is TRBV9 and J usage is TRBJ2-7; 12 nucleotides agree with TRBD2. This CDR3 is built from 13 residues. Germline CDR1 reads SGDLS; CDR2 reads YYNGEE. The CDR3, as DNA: TGTGCCAGCAGCGTAGGTGCTAGCGGGGGGGCCCTGGTC. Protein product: CASSVGASGGALV.

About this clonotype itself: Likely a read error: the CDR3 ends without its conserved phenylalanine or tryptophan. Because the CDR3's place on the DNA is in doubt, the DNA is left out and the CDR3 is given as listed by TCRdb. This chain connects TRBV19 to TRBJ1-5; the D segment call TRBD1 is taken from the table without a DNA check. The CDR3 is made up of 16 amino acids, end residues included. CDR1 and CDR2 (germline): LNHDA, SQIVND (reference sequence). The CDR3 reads CASSRQGLTAISPSMV.

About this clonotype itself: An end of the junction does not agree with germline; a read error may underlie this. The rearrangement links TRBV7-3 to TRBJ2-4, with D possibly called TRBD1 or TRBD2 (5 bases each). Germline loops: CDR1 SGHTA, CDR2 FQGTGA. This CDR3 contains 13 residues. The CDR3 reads CASRRGARVSNAF. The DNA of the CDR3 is TGTGCCAGCAGGCGAGGGGCGAGAGTGAGCAACGCCTTC.

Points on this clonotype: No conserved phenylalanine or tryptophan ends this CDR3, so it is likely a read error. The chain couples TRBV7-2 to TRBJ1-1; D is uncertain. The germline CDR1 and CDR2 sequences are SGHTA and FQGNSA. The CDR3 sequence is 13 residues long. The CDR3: CASRKQQNTEAFY. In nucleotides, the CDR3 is TGTGCCAGCAGAAAGCAACAAAACACGGAAGCTTTCTAT.

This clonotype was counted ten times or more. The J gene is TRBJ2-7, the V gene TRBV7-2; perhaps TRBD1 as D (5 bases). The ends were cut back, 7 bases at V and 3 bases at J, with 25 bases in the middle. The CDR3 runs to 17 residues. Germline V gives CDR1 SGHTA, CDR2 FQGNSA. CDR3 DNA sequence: TGTGCCAGCACTCTTTATACCCCCGGGCAGGGTCGCTACGAGCAGTACTTC. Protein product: CASTLYTPGQGRYEQYF.

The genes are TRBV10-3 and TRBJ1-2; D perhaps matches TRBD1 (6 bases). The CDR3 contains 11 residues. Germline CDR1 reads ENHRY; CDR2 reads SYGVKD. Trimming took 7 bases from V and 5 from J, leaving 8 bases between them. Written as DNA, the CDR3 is TGTGCCATCAAAGGGGGGTATGGCTACACCTTC. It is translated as CAIKGGYGYTF.

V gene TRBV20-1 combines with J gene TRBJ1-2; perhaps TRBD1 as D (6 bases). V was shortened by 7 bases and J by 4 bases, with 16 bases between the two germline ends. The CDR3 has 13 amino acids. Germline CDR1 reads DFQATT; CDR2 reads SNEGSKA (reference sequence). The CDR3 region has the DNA TGCAGTGTCCCATGGGGGGGCGCCTATGGCTACACCTTC. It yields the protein CSVPWGGAYGYTF.

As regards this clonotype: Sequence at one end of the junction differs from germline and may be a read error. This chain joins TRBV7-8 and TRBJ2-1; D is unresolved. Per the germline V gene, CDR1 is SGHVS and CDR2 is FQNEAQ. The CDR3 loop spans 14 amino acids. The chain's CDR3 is CASSLGTTNYGQTF. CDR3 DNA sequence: TGTGCCAGCAGCTTAGGGACCACGAACTATGGGCAGACCTTC.

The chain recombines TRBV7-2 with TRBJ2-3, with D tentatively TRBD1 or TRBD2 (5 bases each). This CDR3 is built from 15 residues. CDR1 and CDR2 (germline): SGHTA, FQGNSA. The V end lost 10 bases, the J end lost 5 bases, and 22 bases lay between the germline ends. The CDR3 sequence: CAKSEGRNLGDTQYF. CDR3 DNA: TGTGCCAAATCCGAGGGACGGAACTTAGGAGATACGCAGTATTTT.

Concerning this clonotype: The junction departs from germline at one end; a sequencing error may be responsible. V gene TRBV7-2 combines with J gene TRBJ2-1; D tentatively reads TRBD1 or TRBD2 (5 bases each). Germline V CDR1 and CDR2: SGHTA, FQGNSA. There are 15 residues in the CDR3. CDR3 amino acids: CASSLGVGSYNAQFF. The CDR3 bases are TGTGCCAGCAGCCTAGGGGTAGGGAGTTACAATGCGCAGTTCTTC.

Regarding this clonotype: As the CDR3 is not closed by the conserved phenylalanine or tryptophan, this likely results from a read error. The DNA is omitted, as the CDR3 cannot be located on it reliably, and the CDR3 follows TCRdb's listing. CDR3 sequence reads: CASSYTHRGNTY. The chain combines TRBV6-5 with TRBJ1-2; the table's TRBD1 call for D was not verified on the DNA. The germline gives CDR1 MNHEY, CDR2 SVGAGI. The CDR3 has 12 amino acids, counting both end residues.

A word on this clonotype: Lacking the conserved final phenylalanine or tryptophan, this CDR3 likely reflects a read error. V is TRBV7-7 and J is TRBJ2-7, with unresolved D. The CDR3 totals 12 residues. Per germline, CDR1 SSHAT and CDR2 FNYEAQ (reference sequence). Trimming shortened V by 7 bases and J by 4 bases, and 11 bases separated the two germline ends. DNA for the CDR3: TGTGCCAGCACTTTACACAGATACGAGCAGTACTAC. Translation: CASTLHRYEQYY.

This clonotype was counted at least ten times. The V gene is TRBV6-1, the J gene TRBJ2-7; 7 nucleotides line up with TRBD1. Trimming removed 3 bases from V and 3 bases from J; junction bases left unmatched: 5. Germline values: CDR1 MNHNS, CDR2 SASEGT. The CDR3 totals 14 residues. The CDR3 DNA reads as TGTGCCAGCAGTGAGGTGGGGACAGTCTACGAGCAGTACTTC. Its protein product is CASSEVGTVYEQYF.

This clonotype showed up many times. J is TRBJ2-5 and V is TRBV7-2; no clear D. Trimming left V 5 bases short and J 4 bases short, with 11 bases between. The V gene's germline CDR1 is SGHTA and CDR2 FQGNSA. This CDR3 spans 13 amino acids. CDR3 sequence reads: CASSLGMRETQYF. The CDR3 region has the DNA TGTGCCAGCAGCCTGGGGATGCGAGAGACCCAGTACTTC.

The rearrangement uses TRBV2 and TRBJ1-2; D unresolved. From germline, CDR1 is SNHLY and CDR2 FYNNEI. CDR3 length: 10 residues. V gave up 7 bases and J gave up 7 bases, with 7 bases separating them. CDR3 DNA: TGTGCCAGCAACCCATTTGGCTACACCTTC. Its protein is CASNPFGYTF.

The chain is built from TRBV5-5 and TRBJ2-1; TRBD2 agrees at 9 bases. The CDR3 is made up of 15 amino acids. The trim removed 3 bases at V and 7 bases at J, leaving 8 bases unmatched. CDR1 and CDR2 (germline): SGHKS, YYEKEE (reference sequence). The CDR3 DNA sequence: TGTGCCAGCAGCTCAGGACTAGCGCCGAGGAATGAGCAGTTCTTC. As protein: CASSSGLAPRNEQFF. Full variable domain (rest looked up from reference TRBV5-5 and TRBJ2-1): DAGVTQSPTHLIKTRGQQVTLRCSPISGHKSVSWYQQVLGQGPQFIFQYYEKEERGRGNFPDRFSARQFPNYSSELNVNALLLGDSALYLCASSSGLAPRNEQFFGPGTRLTVL.

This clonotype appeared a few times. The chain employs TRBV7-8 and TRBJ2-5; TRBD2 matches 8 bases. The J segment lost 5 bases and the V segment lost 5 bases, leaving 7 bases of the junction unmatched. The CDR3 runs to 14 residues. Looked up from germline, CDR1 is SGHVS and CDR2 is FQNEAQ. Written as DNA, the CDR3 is TGTGCCAGCAGCCCGGATCGGGGGGGTGAGACCCAGTACTTC. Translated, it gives CASSPDRGGETQYF.

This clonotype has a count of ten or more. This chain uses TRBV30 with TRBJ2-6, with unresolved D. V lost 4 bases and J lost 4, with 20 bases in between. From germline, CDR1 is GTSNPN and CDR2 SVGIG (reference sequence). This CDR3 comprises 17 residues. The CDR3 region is CAWKSGPGMPGANVLTF. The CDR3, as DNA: TGTGCCTGGAAGTCTGGTCCGGGTATGCCAGGGGCCAACGTCCTGACTTTC.

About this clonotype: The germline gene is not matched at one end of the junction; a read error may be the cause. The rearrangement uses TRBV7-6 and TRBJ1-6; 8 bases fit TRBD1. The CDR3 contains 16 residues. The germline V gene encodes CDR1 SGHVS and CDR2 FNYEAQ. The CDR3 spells CASRVQGEAGNSPLHF. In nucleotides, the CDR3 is TGTGCCAGCAGAGTACAGGGGGAGGCGGGCAATTCCCCCCTCCACTTT.

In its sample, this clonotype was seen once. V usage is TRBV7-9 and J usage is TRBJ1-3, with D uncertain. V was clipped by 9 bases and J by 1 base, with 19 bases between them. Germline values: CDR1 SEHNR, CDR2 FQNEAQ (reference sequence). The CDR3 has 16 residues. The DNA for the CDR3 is TGTGCCAGTACCCCAGTGGATACGCAGTCTGGAAACACCATATATTTT. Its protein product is CASTPVDTQSGNTIYF.

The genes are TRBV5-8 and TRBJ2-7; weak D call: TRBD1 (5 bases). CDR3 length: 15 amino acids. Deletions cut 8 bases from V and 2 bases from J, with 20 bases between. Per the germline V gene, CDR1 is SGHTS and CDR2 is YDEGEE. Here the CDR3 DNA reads TGTGCCAGTAGTGTAGGAGCAAGGGGCACCTACGAGCAGTACTTC. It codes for CASSVGARGTYEQYF.

The CDR3 reads CSASSLGLPLHF. The CDR3 DNA reads TGCAGTGCTTCATCATTAGGTCTACCCCTCCACTTT. The chain joins TRBV20-1 to TRBJ1-6; D remains ambiguous. Between the trimmed V and J ends, which lost 5 bases and 12 bases, there was a span of 14 bases. The CDR3 is 12 amino acids. The germline CDR1 and CDR2 sequences are DFQATT and SNEGSKA (reference sequence).

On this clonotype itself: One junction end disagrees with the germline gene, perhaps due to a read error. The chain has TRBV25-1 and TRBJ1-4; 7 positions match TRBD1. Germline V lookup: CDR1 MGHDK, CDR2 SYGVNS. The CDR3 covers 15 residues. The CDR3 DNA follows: TGTGCCAGCGGCAACCGTGAGAGGGGGCATGAAAAACTGCATTTT. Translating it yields CASGNRERGHEKLHF. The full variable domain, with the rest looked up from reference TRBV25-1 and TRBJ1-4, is EADIYQTPRYLVIGTGKKITLECSQTMGHDKMYWYQQDPGMELHLIHYSYGVNSTEKGDLSSESTVSRIRTEHFPLTLESARPSHTSQYLCASGNRERGHEKLHFGSGTQLSVL.

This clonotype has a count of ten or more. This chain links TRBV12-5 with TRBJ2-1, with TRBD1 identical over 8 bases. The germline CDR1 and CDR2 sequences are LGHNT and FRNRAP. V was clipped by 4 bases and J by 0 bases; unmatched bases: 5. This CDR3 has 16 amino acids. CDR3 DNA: TGTGCTAGTGGTTCCCTAACAGGGGGCTCCTACAATGAGCAGTTCTTC. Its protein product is CASGSLTGGSYNEQFF.

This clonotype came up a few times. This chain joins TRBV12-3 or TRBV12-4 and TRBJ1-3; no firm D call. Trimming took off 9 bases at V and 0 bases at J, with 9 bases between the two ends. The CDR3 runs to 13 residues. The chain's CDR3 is CASRIASGNTIYF. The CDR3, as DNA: TGTGCCAGTAGGATCGCCTCTGGAAACACCATATATTTT.

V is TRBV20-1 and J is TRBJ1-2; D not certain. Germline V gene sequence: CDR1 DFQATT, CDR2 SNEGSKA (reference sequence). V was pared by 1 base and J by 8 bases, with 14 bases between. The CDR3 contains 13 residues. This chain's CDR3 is CSARATGRNGYTF. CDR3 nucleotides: TGCAGTGCTAGAGCGACCGGGAGAAACGGCTACACCTTC.

The CDR3 nucleotides read TGCGCCAGCAGTGACCTGGAGGGGGCTCTGGGCTACACCTTC. Protein sequence: CASSDLEGALGYTF. This chain connects TRBV10-2 to TRBJ1-2; TRBD1 agrees at 7 bases. V lost 3 bases to trimming and J lost 8 bases; unmatched junction nucleotides: 9. Germline CDR1 is WSHSY and CDR2 is SAAADI. The CDR3 sequence is 14 residues long.